This passage covers 2 T cell receptor beta chains from one sample sequenced in a study of blood T cells in healthy people across ages. The use of a sample-barcoded 5' primer and a J-beta primer mix characterized a second PCR of roughly 7 to 11 cycles. TCRdb itself ran the 5' RACE reads through MiXCR, one entry per CDR3 protein. This table holds about 800,000 distinct CDR3 sequences, approximately 25% found once. These records were also assigned to another study, of T cells of mothers and their children.

Sequenced input: blood. The receptor source for this set is a boy under 18 in good health.

The V call is TRBV6-2 or TRBV6-3, the J call TRBJ2-1; TRBD1 agrees at 9 bases. V lost 7 bases and J lost 6; bases outside the gene matches: 4. Germline V CDR1 and CDR2: MNHEY, SVGEGT. CDR3 length: 13 amino acids. The CDR3 nucleotides are TGTGCCAGCATTCAGACAGGGGGCAATGAGCAGTTCTTC. This codes for CASIQTGGNEQFF.

J is TRBJ2-5 and V is TRBV2; D is undetermined. In germline, CDR1 is SNHLY, CDR2 FYNNEI. V lost 5 bases and J lost 5, with 12 bases in between. This CDR3 is 13 amino acids long. Here the CDR3 reads CASSRFLRETQYF. The CDR3 DNA sequence: TGTGCCAGCAGTCGGTTCCTGCGGGAGACCCAGTACTTC. Supplemented by reference TRBV2 and TRBJ2-5, the full variable domain reads EPEVTQTPSHQVTQMGQEVILRCVPISNHLYFYWYRQILGQKVEFLVSFYNNEISEKSEIFDDQFSVERPDGSNFTLKIRSTKLEDSAMYFCASSRFLRETQYFGPGTRLLVL.